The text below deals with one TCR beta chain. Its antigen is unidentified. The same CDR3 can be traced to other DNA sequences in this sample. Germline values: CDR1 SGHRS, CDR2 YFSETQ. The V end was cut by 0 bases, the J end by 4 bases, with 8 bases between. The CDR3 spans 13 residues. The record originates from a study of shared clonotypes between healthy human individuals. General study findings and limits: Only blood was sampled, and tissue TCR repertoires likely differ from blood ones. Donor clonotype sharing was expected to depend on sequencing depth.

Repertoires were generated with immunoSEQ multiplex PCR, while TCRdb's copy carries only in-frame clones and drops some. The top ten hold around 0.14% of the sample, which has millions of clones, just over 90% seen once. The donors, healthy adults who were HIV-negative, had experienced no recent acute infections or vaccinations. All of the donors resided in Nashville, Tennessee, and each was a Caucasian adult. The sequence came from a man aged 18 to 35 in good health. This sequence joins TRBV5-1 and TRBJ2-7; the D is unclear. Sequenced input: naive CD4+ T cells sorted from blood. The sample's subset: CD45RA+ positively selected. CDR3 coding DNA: TGCGCCAGCAGCTTGGTGGGCCAATACGAGCAGTACTTC. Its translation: CASSLVGQYEQYF.